The T cell receptor (beta chain) under discussion was sequenced for a study of cytomegalovirus exposure and HLA in healthy donors. Across the study: Of several hundred genotyped donors, roughly 76% grouped in the Caucasian-associated ancestry cluster.

Deletions cut 5 bases from V and 7 bases from J, with 27 bases between. This CDR3 region has 18 residues. Germline assignment: CDR1 LNHDA and CDR2 SQIVND (reference sequence). General study points: Some TCR beta chains (roughly 160 of them) were listed as cytomegalovirus-associated.

Researchers ran the PCR with 60 Vbeta and 13 Jbeta primers. The data were produced by immunoSEQ multiplex PCR, yet TCRdb's version contains in-frame clones alone and is incomplete. Here the sample spans 220,000 or so clones, 65% to 75% being singletons. Turning to this clone: Its target is not known.

The rearrangement uses TRBV19 and TRBJ2-1; D perhaps matches TRBD1 (6 bases). The source of this sequence is a woman aged 30 to 39 in good health and CMV-seronegative. The specimen was PBMCs. For the CDR3, the DNA is TGTGCCAGTAGTCAATCGTCAGGACCGAGGATGGGGGCAAATGAGCAGTTCTTC. Translating it yields CASSQSSGPRMGANEQFF. The whole variable domain, filled in from reference TRBV19 and TRBJ2-1, reads DGGITQSPKYLFRKEGQNVTLSCEQNLNHDAMYWYRQDPGQGLRLIYYSQIVNDFQKGDIAEGYSVSREKKESFPLTVTSAQKNPTAFYLCASSQSSGPRMGANEQFFGPGTRLTVL.